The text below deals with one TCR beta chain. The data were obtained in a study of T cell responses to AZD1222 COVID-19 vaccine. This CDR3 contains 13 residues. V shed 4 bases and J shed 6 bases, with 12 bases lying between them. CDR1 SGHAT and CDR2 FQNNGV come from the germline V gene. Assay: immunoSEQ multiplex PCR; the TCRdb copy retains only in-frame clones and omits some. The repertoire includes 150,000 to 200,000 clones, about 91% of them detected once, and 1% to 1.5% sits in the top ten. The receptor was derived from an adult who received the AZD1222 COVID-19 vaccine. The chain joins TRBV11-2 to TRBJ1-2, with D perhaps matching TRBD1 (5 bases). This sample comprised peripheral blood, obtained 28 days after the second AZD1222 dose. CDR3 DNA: TGTGCCAGCAGCTCTCCCAGGGAAAATGGCTACACCTTC. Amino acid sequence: CASSSPRENGYTF.